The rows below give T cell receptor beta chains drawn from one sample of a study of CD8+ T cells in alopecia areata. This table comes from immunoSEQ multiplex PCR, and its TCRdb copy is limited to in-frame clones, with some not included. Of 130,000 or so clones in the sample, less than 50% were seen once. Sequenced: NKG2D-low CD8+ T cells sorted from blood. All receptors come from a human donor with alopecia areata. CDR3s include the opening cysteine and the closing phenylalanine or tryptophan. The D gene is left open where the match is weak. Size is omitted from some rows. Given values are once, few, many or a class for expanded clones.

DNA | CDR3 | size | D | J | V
TGTGCCAGCCCGACCGATTACGAGCAGTACTTC | CASPTDYEQYF | . | . | TRBJ2-7 | TRBV27
TGTGCCTGGAGTAAAGCCCAGGGACGCTATGGCTACACCTTC | CAWSKAQGRYGYTF | . | . | TRBJ1-2 | TRBV30
TGTGCCAGCAGTTTACACCCCAGGACCGGTGGCTACACCTTC | CASSLHPRTGGYTF | . | . | TRBJ1-2 | TRBV27
TGCAGCGTCCAGGGCGCGGGAAGTGAAAAACTGTTTTTT | CSVQGAGSEKLFF | . | . | TRBJ1-4 | TRBV29-1
TGCAGCGTTGGAGGCCAGGGGCCCCCAGATACGCAGTATTTT | CSVGGQGPPDTQYF | . | . | TRBJ2-3 | TRBV29-1
TGTGCCAGCAGTTTATCGAAAGTCGGGGAGCTGTTTTTT | CASSLSKVGELFF | . | . | TRBJ2-2 | TRBV27
TGTGCCAGCAGCCTGGGGACAGCAAGAATAGCTTTCTTT | CASSLGTARIAFF | . | TRBD1 | TRBJ1-1 | TRBV5-6
TGCGCCAGCAGCCAAGAGTGGGGCTCTGGGGCCAACGTCCTGACTTTC | CASSQEWGSGANVLTF | many | . | TRBJ2-6 | TRBV4-3
TGCGCCAGCAGCTTGTTGTGTGATACAGGGAGTATCTCTGAATGTGGCTACACCTTC | CASSLLCDTGSISECGYTF | . | . | TRBJ1-2 | TRBV5-1
TGTGCCTGCGACAGGGTTGCCTACAATGAGCAGTTCTTC | CACDRVAYNEQFF | few | TRBD1 | TRBJ2-1 | TRBV30
TGCAGCGTACTAGCGGGGGGCGCCTACAATGAGCAGTTCTTC | CSVLAGGAYNEQFF | . | TRBD2 | TRBJ2-1 | TRBV29-1
TGTGCCAGCAGCACCCGTCTGAACGCAGGCTCTGGGGCCAACGTCCTGACTTTC | CASSTRLNAGSGANVLTF | . | . | TRBJ2-6 | TRBV13
TGCAGCGCCCTGCGCGATGAGCAGTTCTTC | CSALRDEQFF | . | . | TRBJ2-1 | TRBV29-1
TGCAGCGTCCGCGGTCCCCCAATCGCCACGCAGTATTTT | CSVRGPPIATQYF | . | . | TRBJ2-3 | TRBV29-1
TGCGCCAGCAGCCCAGGAGCCGAAGCTTTCTTT | CASSPGAEAFF | . | . | TRBJ1-1 | TRBV23-1
TGCAGCGTCGCTTTAGCTAGCACAGATACGCAGTATTTT | CSVALASTDTQYF | . | . | TRBJ2-3 | TRBV29-1
TGCAGCGTTGAGGGGAAGCCCTACGAGCAGTACTTC | CSVEGKPYEQYF | few | . | TRBJ2-7 | TRBV29-1
TGTGCCAGCAGCCCAGAGGGCGGGACCTTCACAGATACGCAGTATTTT | CASSPEGGTFTDTQYF | few | . | TRBJ2-3 | TRBV7-9
TGTGCTAGTGGTCCCCGACGGACAGCAACTAATGAAAAACTGTTTTTT | CASGPRRTATNEKLFF | . | . | TRBJ1-4 | TRBV12-5
TGCAGCGTTGTAGACGGGAACACCGGGGAGCTGTTTTTT | CSVVDGNTGELFF | . | . | TRBJ2-2 | TRBV29-1
TGCAGCGCCCAGGGGGCAGAAGATGCCTACGAGCAGTACTTC | CSAQGAEDAYEQYF | . | TRBD1 | TRBJ2-7 | TRBV29-1
TGTGCCAGCAGTCCCGGGACTAGTCCCACCTACAATGAGCAGTTCTTC | CASSPGTSPTYNEQFF | . | TRBD2 | TRBJ2-1 | TRBV27
TGCAGCGTTGAAGGTGGCAGAGCCTACGAGCAGTACTTC | CSVEGGRAYEQYF | . | . | TRBJ2-7 | TRBV29-1
TGCAGCGTGGCCGGGTTAAACAATGAGCAGTTCTTC | CSVAGLNNEQFF | . | . | TRBJ2-1 | TRBV29-1
TGTGCCAGCAGATTCCGGGGCTCCTACGAGCAGTACTTC | CASRFRGSYEQYF | . | . | TRBJ2-7 | TRBV27
TGTGCCAGCAGTTTGGGGAACGAGCAGTACTTC | CASSLGNEQYF | few | . | TRBJ2-7 | TRBV27
TGTGCCAGCAGTGGCCCCAGGGGGTTCGAGACCCAGTACTTC | CASSGPRGFETQYF | . | TRBD1 | TRBJ2-5 | TRBV2
TGTGCCAGCAGCTTAGGAGGGGCCTGGGAGACCCAGTACTTC | CASSLGGAWETQYF | . | . | TRBJ2-5 | TRBV7-3
TGCAGCGGGACGGAGCCGAGCACAGATACGCAGTATTTT | CSGTEPSTDTQYF | few | . | TRBJ2-3 | TRBV29-1
TGTGCCAGTAGTATCGGAGCGGGGGGTGCCTACGAGCAGTACTTC | CASSIGAGGAYEQYF | . | TRBD2 | TRBJ2-7 | TRBV19
TGCAGCGTCGAAGCGGGAATGGGGACCTACAATGAGCAGTTCTTC | CSVEAGMGTYNEQFF | few | TRBD2 | TRBJ2-1 | TRBV29-1
TGTGCCAGCAAGGGCGGGGGATACGAGCAGTACTTC | CASKGGGYEQYF | . | TRBD2 | TRBJ2-7 | TRBV27
TGTGCCAGCAGTTACTCAACCGGACAGGGAACCATTCAGTACTTC | CASSYSTGQGTIQYF | . | TRBD1 | TRBJ2-4 | TRBV6-5
TGCGCCAGCAGCCAAGCCCGGGAGTTCGGCACAGATACGCAGTATTTT | CASSQAREFGTDTQYF | . | . | TRBJ2-3 | TRBV4-3
TGTGCCAGCTGCCCCTCTGGGGCCAACGTCCTGACTTTC | CASCPSGANVLTF | . | . | TRBJ2-6 | TRBV28
TGCAGCGTCCCCACCGAAGGGACCCAGTACTTC | CSVPTEGTQYF | few | . | TRBJ2-5 | TRBV29-1
TGTGCCAGCTCACCACCGCCGACTACAGAAGAGACCCAGTACTTC | CASSPPPTTEETQYF | few | . | TRBJ2-5 | TRBV18
TGCAGCGTTGAAGGGGCCGACCACTCCTACGAGCAGTACTTC | CSVEGADHSYEQYF | . | . | TRBJ2-7 | TRBV29-1
TGTGCCAGCAGCGTAGCCAGAGCCTACTATGGCTACACCTTC | CASSVARAYYGYTF | . | . | TRBJ1-2 | TRBV9
TGCAGCGTGGAGGATGGCCAGGGGGCCTACAATGAGCAGTTCTTC | CSVEDGQGAYNEQFF | once | TRBD1 | TRBJ2-1 | TRBV29-1
TGTGCCAGCAGCCCGGGACAGGGCACCGGGGAGCTGTTTTTT | CASSPGQGTGELFF | . | TRBD1 | TRBJ2-2 | TRBV2
TGCAGCGTGGGACTAGCGGGAGACCACGAGCAGTACTTC | CSVGLAGDHEQYF | . | TRBD2 | TRBJ2-7 | TRBV29-1
TGTGCCATCACTGGGGACCAAGAGACCCAGTACTTC | CAITGDQETQYF | . | . | TRBJ2-5 | TRBV10-3
TGTGCCAGCAGCGGACTAGCGGGGGGGCCCGATACGCAGTATTTT | CASSGLAGGPDTQYF | . | TRBD2 | TRBJ2-3 | TRBV6-1
TGCAGCGCTGCAGTCGGTGGGGGGATTACCACAGATACGCAGTATTTT | CSAAVGGGITTDTQYF | . | . | TRBJ2-3 | TRBV29-1
TGTGCCTGGAGCCTCGGACAGGCGGCATACAATGAGCAGTTCTTC | CAWSLGQAAYNEQFF | . | TRBD1 | TRBJ2-1 | TRBV30
TGTGCCAGCAGCGTAGGCATCCATCCGAACACCGGGGAGCTGTTTTTT | CASSVGIHPNTGELFF | . | . | TRBJ2-2 | TRBV9
TGTGCCTGGAGTTCGACAGGGGTGAACACTGAAGCTTTCTTT | CAWSSTGVNTEAFF | . | TRBD1 | TRBJ1-1 | TRBV30
TGCGCCAGCAGCTTCGCGGGGCTTGACAATGAGCAGTTCTTC | CASSFAGLDNEQFF | . | . | TRBJ2-1 | TRBV5-1
TGCGCCAGCAGCCAAGAATATACGAACGAGCAGTACTTC | CASSQEYTNEQYF | . | . | TRBJ2-7 | TRBV4-1
TGTGCCAGCAGTGACTCTAGCGGGGGGGCCAATGAGCAGTTCTTC | CASSDSSGGANEQFF | . | TRBD2 | TRBJ2-1 | TRBV6-4
TGTGCCAGCAGTCTTAACACTGAAGCTTTCTTT | CASSLNTEAFF | . | . | TRBJ1-1 | TRBV2
TGTGCCAGCAGTGTCCGGACAGGGGCAGATACGCAGTATTTT | CASSVRTGADTQYF | . | TRBD1 | TRBJ2-3 | TRBV27
TGTGCCAGTAGCCGAATGAGCACAGATACGCAGTATTTT | CASSRMSTDTQYF | . | . | TRBJ2-3 | TRBV19